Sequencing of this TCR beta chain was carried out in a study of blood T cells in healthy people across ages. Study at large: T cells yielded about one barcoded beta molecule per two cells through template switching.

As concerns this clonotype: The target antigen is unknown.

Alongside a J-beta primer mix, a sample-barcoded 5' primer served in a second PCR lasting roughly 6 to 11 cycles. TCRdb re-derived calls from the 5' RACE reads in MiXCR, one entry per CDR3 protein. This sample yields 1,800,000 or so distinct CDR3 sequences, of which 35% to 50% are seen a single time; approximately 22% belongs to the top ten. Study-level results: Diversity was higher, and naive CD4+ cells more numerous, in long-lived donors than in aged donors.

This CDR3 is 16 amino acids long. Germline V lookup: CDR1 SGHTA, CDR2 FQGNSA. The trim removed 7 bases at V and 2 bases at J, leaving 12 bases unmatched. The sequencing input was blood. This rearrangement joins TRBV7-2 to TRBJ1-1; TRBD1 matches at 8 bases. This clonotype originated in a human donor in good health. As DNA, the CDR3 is TGTGCCAGCACCTCACAGGGGGGCAGGATAAACACTGAAGCTTTCTTT. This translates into CASTSQGGRINTEAFF.